The 7 T cell receptor beta chains presented below share a single source sample, sequenced in a study of T cells in Graves' hyperthyroidism and ophthalmopathy. Authors of the study amplified TCR beta CDR3 regions from RNA transcripts. TCR CDR3 regions were first amplified by RT-PCR with HTBI primers. Each CDR3 protein is one row after TCRdb ran MiXCR on the multiplex PCR reads. This table has about half a million distinct CDR3 sequences, about 20% appearing once. Sequenced: blood. The receptors originated from a man aged 40-49 years with Graves' ophthalmopathy.

A few counts support this clonotype. V gene TRBV6-1 combines with J gene TRBJ2-7; 10 bases agree with TRBD1. Germline assignment: CDR1 MNHNS and CDR2 SASEGT. The CDR3 runs 15 residues. With V trimmed by 1 base and J by 6 bases, 6 bases remained unmatched. Here the CDR3 reads CASSEVGQGSAEQYF. The CDR3 nucleotides are TGTGCCAGCAGTGAAGTGGGACAGGGGTCTGCCGAGCAGTACTTC.

This clonotype was seen ten or more times. The chain links TRBV28 to TRBJ2-7, with D uncertain. Trimming shortened V by 3 bases and J by 7 bases, and 13 bases separated the two germline ends. The CDR3 is 13 amino acids. Germline CDR1 and CDR2: MDHEN and SYDVKM. Here the CDR3 reads CASSFVRFEEQYF. Written as DNA, the CDR3 is TGTGCCAGCAGTTTTGTCAGGTTCGAGGAGCAGTACTTC.

The V call is TRBV4-1, the J call TRBJ2-7; D possibly corresponds to TRBD2 (6 bases). Trimming pared 0 bases from V and 7 bases from J, leaving 16 bases between. Germline V gives CDR1 MGHRA, CDR2 YSYEKL. The CDR3 totals 15 residues. The CDR3 coding sequence is TGCGCCAGCAGCCAAGAATCGGGAGAAGGTCTGGAGCAGTACTTC. Translated, it gives CASSQESGEGLEQYF.

This clonotype came up many times. This sequence joins TRBV11-2 and TRBJ1-2; D might be TRBD1 (5 bases). Trimming shortened V by 3 bases and J by 8 bases, and 22 bases separated the two germline ends. The V gene's germline CDR1 is SGHAT and CDR2 FQNNGV. This CDR3 comprises 16 residues. CDR3 DNA sequence: TGTGCCAGCAGCTTGGGAGGGGCTCGGGCTACGTTAGGCTACACCTTC. Its protein is CASSLGGARATLGYTF.

The CDR3 nucleotides are TGTGCCAGCAGCCCCCTGGATAGCGGGAGCACAGATACGCAGTATTTT. Translating gives CASSPLDSGSTDTQYF. The rearrangement links TRBV7-3 to TRBJ2-3, with 7 nucleotides matching TRBD2. Germline values: CDR1 SGHTA, CDR2 FQGTGA. J lost 0 bases, V lost 5 bases, and 8 bases had no gene match. The CDR3 consists of 16 residues.

This clonotype has more than one count but fewer than ten. CDR3 in amino acids: CASSLAGGDRATDTQYF. The CDR3, as DNA: TGTGCCAGCAGCTTAGCGGGTGGGGACAGGGCTACAGATACGCAGTATTTT. The J gene is TRBJ2-3, the V gene TRBV7-8; 9 positions match TRBD1. The CDR3 is made up of 17 amino acids. Trimming took 0 bases from V and 3 from J; bases not matched to a gene: 7. Germline CDR1 reads SGHVS; CDR2 reads FQNEAQ.

V usage is TRBV2 and J usage is TRBJ1-4; D is ambiguous. Trimming took off 7 bases at V and 0 bases at J, with 12 bases between the two ends. CDR3 length equals 15 residues. Germline V CDR1 and CDR2: SNHLY, FYNNEI. The chain's CDR3 is CASTGPTTTNEKLFF. The CDR3 bases are TGTGCCAGCACCGGACCAACTACAACTAATGAAAAACTGTTTTTT. The full variable domain, completed using reference TRBV2 and TRBJ1-4, is EPEVTQTPSHQVTQMGQEVILRCVPISNHLYFYWYRQILGQKVEFLVSFYNNEISEKSEIFDDQFSVERPDGSNFTLKIRSTKLEDSAMYFCASTGPTTTNEKLFFGSGTQLSVL.